Below, one TCR beta chain is given with its context. This sample is part of a study of blood T cell repertoires in COVID-19. Study details: Donors in the United States, Italy and Spain gave samples during acute or convalescent COVID-19. T cells, B-cell-depleted T cells, or PBMCs provided the cDNA or gDNA that served as material.

Per the authors' pipeline: Reference gene primer amplification in the assay estimated nucleated cell counts. Method: immunoSEQ multiplex PCR; TCRdb's copy keeps in-frame clones and lacks some. V and J calls plus clone size are reproduced from that table; the DNA served to infer D and trimming. The profile shows 55,000 to 70,000 clones, about 81% of them singletons. The CDR3 runs 14 residues. V was shortened by 4 bases and J by 3 bases, with 11 bases between the two germline ends. CDR1 is SGHTA, CDR2 FQGNSA, per germline. The chain recombines TRBV7-2 with TRBJ2-3, with D possibly matching TRBD1 (5 bases). The clonotype was recovered from a man older than 75 with acute or convalescent COVID-19. Sequences were obtained from peripheral blood. DNA of the CDR3: TGTGCCAGCAGCTCTATTCCAGGGACAGATACGCAGTATTTT. As protein: CASSSIPGTDTQYF.